Presented here are 22 T cell receptor beta chains from one specimen sequenced in a study of spatial heterogeneity in lung cancer. TCRdb recomputed calls from the 5' RACE reads with MiXCR, one row per CDR3 protein. This table has 35,000 or so distinct CDR3 sequences, 5.2% appearing once. Time point here: sample taken at primary tumor resection. Unsorted whole RNA of tumor, nontumor lung or frozen PBMC was sequenced. The sample here was PBMCs, taken at surgery. The receptor set was obtained from a female donor with early-stage non-small cell lung cancer.

This clonotype was seen repeatedly, ten times or more. The chain has TRBV20-1 and TRBJ2-5; TRBD2 matches 8 bases. The CDR3 has 13 residues. Germline-derived CDR1 and CDR2 are DFQATT and SNEGSKA (reference sequence). The J segment lost 5 bases and the V segment lost 4 bases, leaving 6 bases of the junction unmatched. The chain's CDR3 is CSAIGLARETQYF. The CDR3 nucleotides are TGCAGTGCTATCGGACTAGCACGGGAGACCCAGTACTTC.

This clonotype was found many times. This sequence joins TRBV24-1 and TRBJ2-5, with 7 nucleotides matching TRBD2. This CDR3 is 15 amino acids long. CDR1 KGHDR and CDR2 SFDVKD come from the germline V gene. J lost 5 bases, V lost 4 bases, and 9 bases had no gene match. In DNA, the CDR3 is TGTGCCACCAGTGACCCTGGACTAGTGGGGGAGACCCAGTACTTC. This sequence encodes CATSDPGLVGETQYF.

This clonotype has at least ten counts. The rearrangement links TRBV7-9 to TRBJ1-6; maybe TRBD1 (5 bases). V was cut by 5 bases and J by 0 bases, with 11 bases left in between. CDR3 size: 16 residues. The germline CDR1 and CDR2 sequences are SEHNR and FQNEAQ (reference sequence). The CDR3 protein is CASSPKRGSYNSPLHF. CDR3 sequence (DNA): TGTGCCAGCAGCCCGAAGAGGGGCTCCTATAATTCACCCCTCCACTTT.

This clonotype has at least ten counts. The chain joins TRBV15 to TRBJ2-3, with 12 positions matching TRBD2. This CDR3 is 21 amino acids long. J gave up 4 bases and V 0 bases, and 17 bases lay outside the gene matches. Germline-derived CDR1 and CDR2 are LNHNV and YYDKDF (reference sequence). The CDR3 coding sequence is TGTGCCACCAGCAGAGAGCTGCCCGGGACTAGCGGGCGCTCAAGCTCAGATACGCAGTATTTT. This gives the protein CATSRELPGTSGRSSSDTQYF. Drawing the rest from reference TRBV15 and TRBJ2-3, the complete variable domain is DAMVIQNPRYQVTQFGKPVTLSCSQTLNHNVMYWYQQKSSQAPKLLFHYYDKDFNNEADTPDNFQSRRPNTSFCFLDIRSPGLGDTAMYLCATSRELPGTSGRSSSDTQYFGPGTRLTVL.

This clonotype has a handful of counts. The chain uses TRBV3-1 and TRBJ2-5; no reliable D call. Germline CDR1 and CDR2: LGHDT and YNNKEL (reference sequence). V was shortened by 4 bases and J by 5 bases, with 11 bases between the two germline ends. This CDR3 spans 13 amino acids. CDR3 in amino acids: CASSPGRRETQYF. DNA of the CDR3: TGTGCCAGCAGCCCTGGTAGGCGGGAGACCCAGTACTTC.

This clonotype was picked up many times. The V and J genes are TRBV5-1 and TRBJ1-2, with unresolved D. Per germline, CDR1 SGHRS and CDR2 YFSETQ. The CDR3 spans 14 residues. The ends were cut back, 0 bases at V and 1 base at J, with 7 bases in the middle. The CDR3 protein is CASSLDADNYGYTF. DNA for the CDR3: TGCGCCAGCAGCTTGGACGCAGATAACTATGGCTACACCTTC.

This clonotype occurred a few times. The genes are TRBV4-2 and TRBJ1-1; no reliable D call. Germline loops: CDR1 LGHNA, CDR2 YNFKEQ. There are 13 residues in the CDR3. V shed 0 bases and J shed 4 bases, with 6 bases lying between them. The CDR3 region is CASSQDRGTEAFF. The DNA of the CDR3 is TGTGCCAGCAGCCAAGATCGGGGCACTGAAGCTTTCTTT.

This clonotype was detected many times. The chain employs TRBV7-2 and TRBJ2-5, with unresolved D. CDR1 and CDR2 from the germline V gene are SGHTA and FQGNSA. V gave up 2 bases and J gave up 1 base, with 5 bases separating them. CDR3 size: 13 residues. CDR3 DNA: TGTGCCAGCAGCTTACGACTCCAAGAGACCCAGTACTTC. The encoded protein is CASSLRLQETQYF.

This clonotype showed up many times. CDR3 DNA sequence: TGTGCCAGCAGCCAAGTAATCTACAGGGGGCTAAACTCCTACGAGCAGTACTTC. It yields the protein CASSQVIYRGLNSYEQYF. The gene calls are TRBV3-1 and TRBJ2-7; 9 bases agree with TRBD1. The length of the CDR3 is 18 residues. The germline V gene encodes CDR1 LGHDT and CDR2 YNNKEL (reference sequence). The trim removed 1 base at V and 0 bases at J, leaving 10 bases unmatched.

This clonotype was seen many times. The chain joins TRBV4-3 to TRBJ2-7, with 13 bases identical to TRBD2. Trimming at V came to 3 bases and at J to 2 bases, leaving 13 bases not matched to a gene. CDR3 size: 19 residues. CDR1 and CDR2 (germline): LGHNA, YSLEER. The CDR3 DNA reads TGCGCCAGCAGCCAGGTTCTTTCCACCGGACTAGCGGGAGCCTACGAGCAGTACTTC. It encodes CASSQVLSTGLAGAYEQYF.

This clonotype was recorded many times. This sequence joins TRBV30 and TRBJ2-2; D could derive from TRBD1 or TRBD2 (5 bases each). The CDR3 extends over 15 amino acids. Germline values: CDR1 GTSNPN, CDR2 SVGIG (reference sequence). The ends were cut back, 5 bases at V and 1 base at J, with 14 bases in the middle. The CDR3 is CAWHSGTVNTGELFF. CDR3 sequence (DNA): TGTGCCTGGCACTCCGGGACGGTGAACACCGGGGAGCTGTTTTTT.

This clonotype was observed many times. The chain uses TRBV29-1 and TRBJ2-7; D is undetermined. CDR3 length equals 10 residues. Germline V gives CDR1 SQVTM, CDR2 ANQGSEA. The V end was cut by 6 bases, the J end by 3 bases, with 6 bases between. The CDR3 protein is CSVGDYEQYF. The CDR3 DNA is TGCAGCGTCGGAGACTACGAGCAGTACTTC.

This clonotype was observed at least ten times. The rearrangement joins TRBV6-5 to TRBJ2-1; 11 nucleotides agree with TRBD2. Germline values: CDR1 MNHEY, CDR2 SVGAGI. Trimming removed 5 bases from V and 6 bases from J; junction bases left unmatched: 9. The CDR3 is made up of 16 amino acids. In nucleotides, the CDR3 is TGTGCCAGCAGTCAGTTAGCGGGGGGGCTCTCCAATGAGCAGTTCTTC. The encoded protein is CASSQLAGGLSNEQFF.

This clonotype was detected many times. The chain couples TRBV3-1 to TRBJ2-3; no reliable D call. Trimming removed 1 base from V and 4 bases from J, with 15 bases in between. Germline assignment: CDR1 LGHDT and CDR2 YNNKEL (reference sequence). The length of the CDR3 is 16 residues. The CDR3 DNA follows: TGTGCCAGCAGCCAAGGTCTCAGCCATCCTTCAGATACGCAGTATTTT. It is translated as CASSQGLSHPSDTQYF.

Note on this clonotype: This clone may be a read error of a much larger clone one base away. This chain uses TRBV18 with TRBJ2-7; D perhaps matches TRBD1 (6 bases). The CDR3 consists of 13 residues. The germline gives CDR1 KGHSH, CDR2 LQKENI. The CDR3 DNA reads as TGTGTCAGTTCGCGACAGGCCCCTGGCGAGCAGTACTTC. It translates to CVSSRQAPGEQYF. Drawing the rest from reference TRBV18 and TRBJ2-7, the complete variable domain is NAGVMQNPRHLVRRRGQEARLRCSPMKGHSHVYWYRQLPEEGLKFMVYLQKENIIDESGMPKERFSAEFPKEGPSILRIQQVVRGDSAAYFCVSSRQAPGEQYFGPGTRLTVT.

The sample holds many counts of this clonotype. This sequence joins TRBV29-1 and TRBJ2-5; TRBD1 is a possible D gene (6 bases). Trimming cost V 5 bases and J 5 bases, with 18 bases left between them. Germline V gene data show CDR1 as SQVTM and CDR2 as ANQGSEA. CDR3 length: 14 residues. The CDR3 DNA reads as TGCAGCGTTTGCCCCAGGACAGTCGGGGAGACCCAGTACTTC. It is translated as CSVCPRTVGETQYF.

This clonotype was observed many times. V is TRBV20-1 and J is TRBJ2-3, with D uncertain. The CDR3 is made up of 11 amino acids. With 6 bases removed from V and 0 bases from J, the gap between germline ends came to 4 bases. CDR1 and CDR2 from the germline V gene are DFQATT and SNEGSKA (reference sequence). CDR3 sequence reads: CSALSTDTQYF. CDR3 sequence (DNA): TGCAGTGCCCTTAGCACAGATACGCAGTATTTT.

This clonotype occurred many times. This chain links TRBV6-1 with TRBJ2-2; 8 bases fit TRBD2. Germline lookup yields CDR1 MNHNS and CDR2 SASEGT. J lost 4 bases, V lost 4 bases, and 11 bases had no gene match. The CDR3 totals 17 residues. The CDR3 nucleotides read TGTGCCAGCAGTGGTCAAAGCGGGAGAGGGACCACCGGGGAGCTGTTTTTT. Protein sequence: CASSGQSGRGTTGELFF.

This clonotype was seen many times. V gene TRBV5-1 combines with J gene TRBJ2-1; D is undetermined. This CDR3 spans 16 amino acids. Trimming shortened V by 0 bases and J by 0 bases, and 10 bases separated the two germline ends. Germline-derived CDR1 and CDR2 are SGHRS and YFSETQ. The CDR3 coding sequence is TGCGCCAGCAGCTTGGTCCCGGAAAGCTCCTACAATGAGCAGTTCTTC. This translates into CASSLVPESSYNEQFF.

This clonotype was seen many times. V gene TRBV5-1 combines with J gene TRBJ2-7, with D possibly being TRBD1 or TRBD2 (6 bases each). The V gene lost 0 bases and the J gene lost 7 bases, with 17 bases spanning the gap. Germline V gene lookup returns CDR1 SGHRS and CDR2 YFSETQ. CDR3 length equals 15 residues. The CDR3 is CASSLGRGQSEEQYF. The CDR3 bases are TGCGCCAGCAGCTTGGGTCGGGGGCAGTCAGAAGAGCAGTACTTC.

A remark on this clonotype: It may be a read error: a sequence one base away is much more abundant. The chain combines TRBV7-9 with TRBJ2-7; 8 nucleotides match TRBD2. From germline, CDR1 is SEHNR and CDR2 FQNEAQ (reference sequence). Trimming removed 4 bases from V and 6 bases from J; junction bases left unmatched: 8. The CDR3 has 14 amino acids. The chain's CDR3 is CASSWTSPESEQYF. The CDR3 nucleotides read TGTGCCAGCAGCTGGACTAGCCCGGAGAGCGAGCAGTACTTC.

There are many counts of this clonotype. The chain joins TRBV6-6 to TRBJ2-1, with 7 positions matching TRBD1. V was pared by 5 bases and J by 1 base, with 5 bases of the junction left unmatched. This CDR3 is 15 amino acids long. Germline CDR1 reads MNHNY; CDR2 reads SVGAGI (reference sequence). The CDR3 reads CASSVTGNSYNEQFF. The DNA of the CDR3 is TGTGCCAGCAGTGTGACAGGGAATTCCTACAATGAGCAGTTCTTC.